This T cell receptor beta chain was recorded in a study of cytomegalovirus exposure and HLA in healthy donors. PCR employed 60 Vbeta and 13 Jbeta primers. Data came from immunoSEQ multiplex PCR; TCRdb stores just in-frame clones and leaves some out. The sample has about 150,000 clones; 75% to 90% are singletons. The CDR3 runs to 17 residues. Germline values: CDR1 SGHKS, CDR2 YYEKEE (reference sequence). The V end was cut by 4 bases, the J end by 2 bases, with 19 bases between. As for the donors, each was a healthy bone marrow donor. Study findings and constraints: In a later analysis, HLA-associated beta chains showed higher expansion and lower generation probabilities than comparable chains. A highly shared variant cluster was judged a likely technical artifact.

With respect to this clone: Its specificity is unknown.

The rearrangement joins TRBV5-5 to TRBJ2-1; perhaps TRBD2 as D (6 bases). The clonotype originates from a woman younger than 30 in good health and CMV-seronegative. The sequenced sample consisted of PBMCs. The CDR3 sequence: CASSLGMRLDPYNEQFF. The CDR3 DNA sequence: TGTGCCAGCAGCCTGGGCATGCGACTAGACCCCTACAATGAGCAGTTCTTC.